This T cell receptor (beta chain) was profiled in a study of spatial heterogeneity in lung cancer. On the study more broadly: Combinations of a unique TCR and a UMI were tallied in raw reads, and on average each appeared more than ten times.

From the 5' RACE reads, TCRdb called clonotypes with MiXCR, one entry per CDR3 protein. The repertoire holds around 87,000 distinct CDR3 sequences, with roughly 12% as singletons. Study results and caveats: Follow-up blood showed ubiquitous expanded tumor TCRs less than blood at resection did.

The V gene lost 7 bases and the J gene lost 4 bases, with 12 bases spanning the gap. CDR3 length equals 13 residues. Germline V gene data show CDR1 as MNHEY and CDR2 as SVGEGT. This clonotype has only a few counts. Its specificity is not known. Stated time point: sample taken at primary tumor resection. Donors were 55 to 75 untreated early-stage non-small cell lung cancer patients. The sequenced material consisted of unsorted whole RNA from tumor, nontumor lung or frozen PBMC. The input for sequencing was PBMCs, taken at surgery. V gene TRBV6-2 or TRBV6-3 combines with J gene TRBJ2-3; D is ambiguous. The source of this sequence is a male donor with early-stage non-small cell lung cancer. CDR3 DNA: TGTGCCAGCACCCTAAGGACGTCAGATACGCAGTATTTT. Translated, it gives CASTLRTSDTQYF.